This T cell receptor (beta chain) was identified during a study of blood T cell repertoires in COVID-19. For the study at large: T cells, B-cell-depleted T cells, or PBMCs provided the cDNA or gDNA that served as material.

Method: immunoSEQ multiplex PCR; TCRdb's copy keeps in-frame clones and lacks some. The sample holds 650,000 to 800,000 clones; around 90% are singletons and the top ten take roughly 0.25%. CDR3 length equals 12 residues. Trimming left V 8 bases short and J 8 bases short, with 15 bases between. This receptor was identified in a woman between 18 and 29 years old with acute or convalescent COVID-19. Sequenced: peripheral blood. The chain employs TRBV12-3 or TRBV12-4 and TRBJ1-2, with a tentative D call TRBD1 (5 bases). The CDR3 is CASSGRELGYTF. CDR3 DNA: TGTGCCAGCTCGGGCAGGGAATTGGGCTACACCTTC.